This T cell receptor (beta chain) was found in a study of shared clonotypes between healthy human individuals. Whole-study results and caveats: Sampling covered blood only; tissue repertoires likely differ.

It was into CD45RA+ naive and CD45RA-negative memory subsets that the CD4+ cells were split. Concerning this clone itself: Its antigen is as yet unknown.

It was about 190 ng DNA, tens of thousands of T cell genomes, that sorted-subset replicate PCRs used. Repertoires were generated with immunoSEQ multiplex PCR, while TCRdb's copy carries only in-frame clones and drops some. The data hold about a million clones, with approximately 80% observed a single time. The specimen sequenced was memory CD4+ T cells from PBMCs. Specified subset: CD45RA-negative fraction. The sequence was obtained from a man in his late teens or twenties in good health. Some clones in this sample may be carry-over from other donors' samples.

The CDR3 DNA sequence: TGTGCCAGCAGCTTAGCCCGAGGGGGCGGAGCCCCTCGGGATACGCAGTATTTT. Translated, it gives CASSLARGGGAPRDTQYF. The rearrangement uses TRBV7-8 and TRBJ2-3; 7 nucleotides match TRBD1. Germline assignment: CDR1 SGHVS and CDR2 FQNEAQ. The CDR3 totals 18 residues. After removal of 0 bases from V and 6 bases from J, the junction contained 15 bases not matched to a gene.